Here is one T cell receptor (beta chain) with its context. Sequence at one end of the junction differs from germline and may be a read error. TCRdb processed the PCR reads anew with MiXCR; each CDR3 protein has one entry. The sample holds 300,000 to 400,000 distinct CDR3 sequences; roughly a quarter are singletons and the top ten take roughly 0.7%. The data derive from a study of molecular identifiers for immune sequencing clone quantification. Germline V gene sequence: CDR1 LGHNA, CDR2 YSLEER. The CDR3 runs 15 residues. The source of this sequence is a human donor in good health. Some libraries in this study had Jurkat cell RNA spiked in. The material sequenced was naive CD8+ T cells from blood, with Jurkat cell RNA spiked in. Subset reported: FACS-sorted CD8+CD4-CCR7+CD45RA+ naive T cells. V is TRBV4-3 and J is TRBJ2-7; 10 bases match TRBD2. The CDR3 nucleotides read TGCACCAGCAGCCAAGGGACTAGCGCATCCTACGAGCAGTACTTC. Its protein is CTSSQGTSASYEQYF.